This passage covers 24 T cell receptor beta chains from one sample sequenced in a study of cytomegalovirus exposure and HLA in healthy donors. PCR used 60 Vbeta primers and 13 Jbeta primers. Measured with immunoSEQ multiplex PCR; TCRdb has only the in-frame clones, and not every one. The data show about 130,000 clones, with more than 60% seen just once and about 1.7% held by the top ten. The sequenced sample was PBMCs. Every receptor here comes from a woman in her 40s in good health and CMV-seronegative.

V and J are TRBV10-3 and TRBJ2-7, with TRBD1 identical over 7 bases. The CDR3 length is 12 residues. Per the germline V gene, CDR1 is ENHRY and CDR2 is SYGVKD. CDR3 amino acids: CSMGTDYYEQYF. The DNA for the CDR3 is TGTTCTATGGGGACAGATTATTACGAGCAGTACTTC.

The chain links TRBV28 to TRBJ2-4, with a tentative D call TRBD1 (6 bases). CDR1 MDHEN and CDR2 SYDVKM come from the germline V gene. Trimming pared 6 bases from V and 12 bases from J, leaving 24 bases between. This CDR3 has 15 residues. The CDR3 DNA is TGTGCCAGCAGCCCGCTCGGGGCAGGGGTAGGCAGTCAGTACTTC. This sequence encodes CASSPLGAGVGSQYF.

The V gene is TRBV9, the J gene TRBJ2-1; no firm D call. The CDR3 is made up of 14 amino acids. V was cut by 2 bases and J by 10 bases, with 16 bases left in between. Germline loops: CDR1 SGDLS, CDR2 YYNGEE. The CDR3 is CASSVSPESQEQFF. CDR3 bases: TGTGCCAGCAGCGTTTCCCCCGAGAGCCAAGAGCAGTTCTTC.

This clone was seen a few times. This sequence joins TRBV9 and TRBJ1-1, with D possibly TRBD1 on 5 matching bases. Germline CDR1 and CDR2: SGDLS and YYNGEE. With 5 bases removed from V and 6 bases from J, the gap between germline ends came to 17 bases. This CDR3 has 14 residues. CDR3 bases: TGTGCCAGCAGTGCGGGACCTCAAATGTCTGAAGCTTTCTTT. It translates to CASSAGPQMSEAFF.

This clone was seen a handful of times. One junction end does not reproduce the germline sequence, and a read error may be involved. The V gene is TRBV2, the J gene TRBJ1-1; D ambiguous. There are 13 residues in the CDR3. The germline CDR1 and CDR2 sequences are SNHLY and FYNNEI. The CDR3 here is CASREARDTEAFF. The CDR3, as DNA: TGTGCCAGCAGGGAAGCCCGGGACACTGAAGCTTTCTTT.

The chain carries TRBV4-2 and TRBJ1-1, with D tentatively TRBD1 (6 bases). This CDR3 comprises 14 residues. V lost 0 bases, J lost 4 bases, and 9 bases lay in between. Germline V gene sequence: CDR1 LGHNA, CDR2 YNFKEQ. In nucleotides, the CDR3 is TGTGCCAGCAGCCAAGATGAAGGGGGCACTGAAGCTTTCTTT. As protein: CASSQDEGGTEAFF.

This clone was seen a handful of times. The DNA for the CDR3 is TGTGCCAGCAGTTTCGGGGCTGAAGCTTTCTTT. It translates to CASSFGAEAFF. This chain joins TRBV28 and TRBJ1-1; D remains unclear. CDR1 and CDR2 from the germline V gene are MDHEN and SYDVKM. The CDR3 contains 11 residues. With 3 bases removed from V and 6 bases from J, the gap between germline ends came to 5 bases.

V gene TRBV27 combines with J gene TRBJ1-1; 7 bases map to TRBD1. Germline trimming cut 9 bases from V and 3 bases from J; bases unmatched to any gene: 10. This CDR3 is built from 14 residues. Germline CDR1 and CDR2: MNHEY and SMNVEV (reference sequence). The CDR3 bases are TGTGCCAGTGAGGAGGGGGCGCGGGACACTGAAGCTTTCTTT. Residues: CASEEGARDTEAFF.

The chain carries TRBV4-2 and TRBJ2-2; 10 positions agree with TRBD1. V dropped 0 bases and J dropped 7; count of bases not matched to a gene: 5. CDR3 length: 16 residues. Germline V gene lookup returns CDR1 LGHNA and CDR2 YNFKEQ. The CDR3 protein is CASSQEGTGAGGELFF. CDR3 in DNA: TGTGCCAGCAGCCAAGAGGGGACAGGGGCGGGCGGGGAGCTGTTTTTT.

This clone was recorded only once. The CDR3 coding sequence is TGTGCCAGCAGCGTAGCTCAATTTGTTGGGGCTGAGCAGTTCTTC. Translated: CASSVAQFVGAEQFF. The V and J genes are TRBV9 and TRBJ2-1; possibly TRBD1 for D (5 bases). The germline V and J ends were trimmed by 0 bases and 9 bases, with 16 bases remaining between them. CDR3 length: 15 amino acids. In germline, CDR1 is SGDLS, CDR2 YYNGEE.

The chain links TRBV4-2 to TRBJ2-1; 11 nucleotides agree with TRBD2. The CDR3 runs 17 residues. Germline V lookup: CDR1 LGHNA, CDR2 YNFKEQ. After removal of 0 bases from V and 6 bases from J, the junction contained 7 bases not matched to a gene. Here the CDR3 DNA reads TGTGCCAGCAGCCAAGATCTTAGCGGGGGGGCCGGCAATGAGCAGTTCTTC. This codes for CASSQDLSGGAGNEQFF.

This chain joins TRBV28 and TRBJ2-1, with 8 bases fitting TRBD2. The V gene's germline CDR1 is MDHEN and CDR2 SYDVKM. J lost 1 base, V lost 4 bases, and 15 bases had no gene match. This CDR3 has 19 residues. CDR3 bases: TGTGCCAGCAGTTCGTCCCTTTTAGCGGGGCCCTCATCCTACAATGAGCAGTTCTTC. This sequence encodes CASSSSLLAGPSSYNEQFF.

The chain links TRBV9 to TRBJ2-3, with TRBD1 as a possible D gene (7 bases). The germline V and J ends were trimmed by 4 bases and 0 bases, with 18 bases remaining between them. There are 17 residues in the CDR3. Germline V gives CDR1 SGDLS, CDR2 YYNGEE. The CDR3 spells CASSSRQGLSSTDTQYF. The CDR3 DNA reads as TGTGCCAGCAGCTCTCGACAGGGACTTTCTAGCACAGATACGCAGTATTTT.

This chain links TRBV14 with TRBJ2-1, with D unclear. V shed 1 base and J shed 3 bases, with 7 bases lying between them. CDR3 length: 14 residues. CDR1 and CDR2 from the germline V gene are SGHDN and FVKESK. In DNA, the CDR3 is TGTGCCAGCAGCCAAGGGGCAGTCTACAATGAGCAGTTCTTC. It encodes CASSQGAVYNEQFF.

V gene TRBV4-1 combines with J gene TRBJ2-2, with TRBD1 matching over 7 bases. The length of the CDR3 is 17 residues. In germline, CDR1 is MGHRA, CDR2 YSYEKL. V trimming: 0 bases; J trimming: 7 bases; junction bases outside the gene matches: 11. The CDR3 DNA sequence: TGCGCCAGCAGCCAAGAATTAGGGGGCGTAAAGAGCGGGGAGCTGTTTTTT. It encodes CASSQELGGVKSGELFF.

The chain carries TRBV5-1 and TRBJ2-3, with D tentatively TRBD1 (5 bases). The V end was cut by 8 bases, the J end by 0 bases, with 13 bases between. The V gene's germline CDR1 is SGHRS and CDR2 YFSETQ. The CDR3 has 14 amino acids. The CDR3 protein is CASRTSSSTDTQYF. The CDR3 DNA reads TGCGCCAGTCGGACAAGTTCTAGCACAGATACGCAGTATTTT. Based on the CDR3 plus reference TRBV5-1 and TRBJ2-3, the full variable domain is KAGVTQTPRYLIKTRGQQVTLSCSPISGHRSVSWYQQTPGQGLQFLFEYFSETQRNKGNFPGRFSGRQFSNSRSEMNVSTLELGDSALYLCASRTSSSTDTQYFGPGTRLTVL.

This clone was counted a few times. Germline and junction disagree at one end, which may indicate a read error. The J gene is TRBJ2-7, the V gene TRBV7-9; D is possibly TRBD2 (6 bases). The germline V gene encodes CDR1 SEHNR and CDR2 FQNEAQ (reference sequence). The CDR3 extends over 16 amino acids. CDR3 sequence: CSSSLGYGGSSYEQYF. The CDR3, as DNA: TGTTCCAGCAGCTTAGGTTACGGGGGAAGCTCCTACGAGCAGTACTTC.

V gene TRBV20-1 combines with J gene TRBJ1-5, with D perhaps TRBD1 (6 bases). There are 11 residues in the CDR3. Germline CDR1 and CDR2: DFQATT and SNEGSKA (reference sequence). V shed 6 bases and J shed 5 bases, with 8 bases lying between them. CDR3 region: CSAAGDQPQHF. The CDR3 nucleotides are TGCAGTGCGGCAGGGGATCAGCCCCAGCATTTT.

This sequence joins TRBV6-1 and TRBJ2-5; TRBD2 matches at 7 bases. V shed 2 bases, J shed 4 bases, and the junction held 4 bases outside the gene matches. The CDR3 loop spans 14 amino acids. Germline CDR1 reads MNHNS; CDR2 reads SASEGT. The CDR3: CASSERAGVETQYF. In DNA form, the CDR3 reads TGTGCCAGCAGTGAAAGGGCGGGGGTAGAGACCCAGTACTTC.

The rearrangement joins TRBV6-1 to TRBJ1-1, with a weak D call TRBD1 (6 bases). Germline V gene lookup returns CDR1 MNHNS and CDR2 SASEGT. Between the trimmed V and J ends, which lost 2 bases and 1 base, there was a span of 8 bases. CDR3 length: 14 residues. The CDR3 DNA sequence: TGTGCCAGCAGTGAAACAGGGCAGAACACTGAAGCTTTCTTT. Its translation is CASSETGQNTEAFF.

The chain is built from TRBV28 and TRBJ1-3; D is unclear. The V gene lost 3 bases and the J gene lost 4 bases, with 4 bases spanning the gap. The CDR3 spans 12 residues. The germline V gene encodes CDR1 MDHEN and CDR2 SYDVKM. Here the CDR3 reads CASSFEGNTIYF. For the CDR3, the DNA is TGTGCCAGCAGTTTCGAGGGAAACACCATATATTTT.

The chain has TRBV5-6 and TRBJ2-5, with D hard to call. The CDR3 loop spans 13 amino acids. Germline CDR1 reads SGHDT; CDR2 reads YYEEEE. V lost 7 bases, J lost 2 bases, and 12 bases lay in between. CDR3 sequence: CASAVRQQETQYF. For the CDR3, the DNA is TGTGCCAGCGCGGTACGGCAACAAGAGACCCAGTACTTC.

The rearrangement links TRBV13 to TRBJ2-1, with 10 bases fitting TRBD2. CDR1 and CDR2 from the germline V gene are PRHDT and FYEKMQ (reference sequence). V trimming: 5 bases; J trimming: 4 bases; junction bases outside the gene matches: 8. There are 16 residues in the CDR3. The CDR3 DNA is TGTGCCAGCAGCCCCGACGGGACTAGCGCTTACAATGAGCAGTTCTTC. Protein product: CASSPDGTSAYNEQFF. Using reference TRBV13 and TRBJ2-1 for the parts outside the CDR3, the full variable domain is AAGVIQSPRHLIKEKRETATLKCYPIPRHDTVYWYQQGPGQDPQFLISFYEKMQSDKGSIPDRFSAQQFSDYHSELNMSSLELGDSALYFCASSPDGTSAYNEQFFGPGTRLTVL.

The gene calls are TRBV30 and TRBJ2-7; 9 nucleotides match TRBD1. The length of the CDR3 is 15 residues. Trimming removed 3 bases from V and 5 bases from J; junction bases left unmatched: 11. Germline CDR1 is GTSNPN and CDR2 is SVGIG (reference sequence). The DNA for the CDR3 is TGTGCCTGGAGGTCACCGGGACAGGGTGCCCACGAGCAGTACTTC. It codes for CAWRSPGQGAHEQYF.